This T cell receptor (beta chain) was identified in a study of blood T cell repertoires in COVID-19. Trimming stripped 5 bases from V and 1 base from J, with 11 bases between. CDR1 is MNHEY and CDR2 is SMNVEV in the germline V gene (reference sequence). This CDR3 is built from 14 residues. Authors' methods: Estimation of nucleated cell counts was performed using reference gene primer amplification. Generated by immunoSEQ multiplex PCR, the TCRdb table keeps only in-frame clones and is missing some. That table is the source of V, J and clone size, and D and trimming were worked out from the DNA. The sample records approximately 200,000 clones, 86% being singletons. Exposed study participants had met a COVID-19 case within 2 weeks before entry.

Sequencing input: PBMCs or T cells enriched from blood (not recorded which). This TCR was recovered from a young woman who had been exposed to COVID-19. This chain uses TRBV27 with TRBJ1-1; a possible D gene is TRBD1 (6 bases). The CDR3 coding sequence is TGTGCCAGCAGTGCTCAGGGGTGGAACACTGAAGCTTTCTTT. It codes for CASSAQGWNTEAFF.